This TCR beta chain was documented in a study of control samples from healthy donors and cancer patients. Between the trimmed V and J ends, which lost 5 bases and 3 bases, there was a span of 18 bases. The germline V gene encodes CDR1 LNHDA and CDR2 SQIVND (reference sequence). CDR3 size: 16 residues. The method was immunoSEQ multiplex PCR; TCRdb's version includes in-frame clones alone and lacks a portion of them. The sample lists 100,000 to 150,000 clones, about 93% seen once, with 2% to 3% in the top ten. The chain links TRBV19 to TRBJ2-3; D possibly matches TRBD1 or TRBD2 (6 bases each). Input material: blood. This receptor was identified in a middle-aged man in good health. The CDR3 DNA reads TGTGCCAGTAGTCCGTCTGGGGGGCGAGGGACAGATACGCAGTATTTT. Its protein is CASSPSGGRGTDTQYF.